This T cell receptor (beta chain) was observed in a study of blood T cell repertoires in COVID-19. Background on the study: In each case, the material was cDNA or gDNA derived from T cells, B-cell-depleted T cells, or PBMCs.

TCRdb's table, derived via immunoSEQ multiplex PCR, lists solely in-frame clones and lacks some. This sample has some 55,000 clones, with roughly 90% found just once. The CDR3 is made up of 13 amino acids. V was clipped by 8 bases and J by 7 bases, with 14 bases between them. Germline V gene lookup returns CDR1 SGHTA and CDR2 FQGTGA. The receptor comes from a human donor in a cohort sampled during active COVID-19. This sequence joins TRBV7-3 and TRBJ2-2; a possible D gene is TRBD2 (5 bases). The sequencing input was peripheral blood. This CDR3 is CASSREPSGELFF. The CDR3 coding sequence is TGTGCCAGCTCGAGGGAGCCGAGCGGGGAGCTGTTTTTT.